This TCR beta chain was captured by sequencing in a study of identical twins. The study, taken as a whole, reports: For cord blood, abundant beta clonotypes had fewer insertions, unlike memory repertoires, which showed none.

TCRdb analysed the 5' RACE reads with MiXCR anew, one entry per CDR3 protein. This table has some 240,000 distinct CDR3 sequences, roughly a tenth appearing once. Trimming took 5 bases from V and 6 from J, leaving 9 bases between them. This CDR3 region has 11 residues. Germline assignment: CDR1 DFQATT and CDR2 SNEGSKA (reference sequence). Every donor was a healthy Caucasian. Note on this clonotype: As yet, its antigen is unknown.

Sequencing was carried out using memory T cells sorted from blood. The clonotype comes from a man aged 45-60 years in good health. This chain joins TRBV20-1 and TRBJ2-3, with a tentative D call TRBD2 (6 bases). The CDR3 spells CSALGGDTQYF. The CDR3, as DNA: TGCAGTGCTCTCGGAGGGGATACGCAGTATTTT.